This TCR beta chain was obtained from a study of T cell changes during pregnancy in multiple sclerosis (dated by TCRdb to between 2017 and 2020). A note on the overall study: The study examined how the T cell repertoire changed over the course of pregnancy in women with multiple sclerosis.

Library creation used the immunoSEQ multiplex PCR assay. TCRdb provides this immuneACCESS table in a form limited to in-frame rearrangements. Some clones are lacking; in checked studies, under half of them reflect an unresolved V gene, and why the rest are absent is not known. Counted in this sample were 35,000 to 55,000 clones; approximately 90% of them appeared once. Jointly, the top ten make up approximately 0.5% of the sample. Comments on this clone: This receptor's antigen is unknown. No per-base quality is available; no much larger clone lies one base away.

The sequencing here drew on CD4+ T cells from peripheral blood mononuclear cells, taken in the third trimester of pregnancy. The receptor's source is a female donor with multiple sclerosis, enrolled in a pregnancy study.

The nucleotide sequence is TGTGCCAGCAGTCGTAGCGGGAGTCTCTACGAGCAGTACTTC. Translated, it reads CASSRSGSLYEQYF. The chain couples TRBV2 to TRBJ2-7, and TRBD2 matches 9 of the central bases. Unmatched junction bases come to 5, with V trimmed by 5 bases and J by 3 bases. Its CDR3 holds 14 amino acids, cysteine through phenylalanine. Just the 42-base CDR3 DNA is kept, in frame starting at base 1. The germline V gene yields SNHLY for CDR1 and FYNNEI for CDR2.